A single T cell receptor (beta chain) is shown here with its context. The sample belongs to a study of OX40 agonist ivuxolimab in advanced cancers. The V end lost 2 bases, the J end lost 4 bases, and 12 bases lay between the germline ends. This CDR3 has 14 residues. Looked up from germline, CDR1 is SQVTM and CDR2 is ANQGSEA. The assay was immunoSEQ multiplex PCR, and TCRdb's table has in-frame clones only and misses some. The data contain under 40,000 clones, 80% to 85% of them singletons. The chain carries TRBV29-1 and TRBJ2-1; D perhaps matches TRBD2 (6 bases). The clonotype originates from an adult with an advanced solid tumor such as melanoma, head and neck, liver or kidney cancer. The sample was CD4+ or CD8+ T cells sorted from blood, taken in a trial of the OX40 agonist ivuxolimab. For the CDR3, the DNA is TGCAGCGTTGAAAGCGGGTTGCCTTACAATGAGCAGTTCTTC. Translating it yields CSVESGLPYNEQFF.